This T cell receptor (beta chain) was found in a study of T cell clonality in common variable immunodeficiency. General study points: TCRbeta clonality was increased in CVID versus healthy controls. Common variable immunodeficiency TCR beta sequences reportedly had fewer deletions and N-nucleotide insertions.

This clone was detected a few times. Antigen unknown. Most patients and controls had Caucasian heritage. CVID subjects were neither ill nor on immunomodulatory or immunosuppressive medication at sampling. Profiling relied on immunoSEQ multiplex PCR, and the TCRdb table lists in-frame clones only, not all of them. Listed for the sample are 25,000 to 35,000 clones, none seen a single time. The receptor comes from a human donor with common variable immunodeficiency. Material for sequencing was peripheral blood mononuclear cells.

CDR3 residues: CASSLLRGVDEQFF. The DNA read from the CDR3 is TGTGCCAGTAGCCTTCTGCGGGGGGTGGATGAG. The rearrangement uses TRBV19 and TRBJ2-1, with TRBD2 matching over 8 bases. The read terminates 3 residues before the CDR3 end, so the remaining end is supplied by the germline J gene. Per the germline V gene, CDR1 is LNHDA and CDR2 is SQIVND (reference sequence). With 6 bases clipped from V and 8 bases from J, the junction kept 9 bases outside the gene matches. The CDR3 spans 14 residues.